This TCR beta chain was obtained from a study of blood T cells in healthy people across ages. Study findings and constraints: Older age coincided with a roughly linear decline in TCR beta diversity per million T cells. Comparison with aged donors showed that long-lived donors had more naive CD4+ cells and higher diversity.

A word on this clonotype: The target antigen is unknown.

This CDR3 is built from 17 residues. In germline, CDR1 is SGHTA, CDR2 FQGNSA. Peripheral blood was drawn, 7.5 to 10 milliliters per donor. It was with a sample-barcoded 5' primer and a J-beta primer mix that a second PCR of roughly 7 to 12 cycles was run. TCRdb ran MiXCR on the 5' RACE reads and lists one entry per CDR3 protein. The sample holds over 300,000 distinct CDR3 sequences, more than 45% seen once. Sequencing used blood. V is TRBV7-2 and J is TRBJ2-1, with TRBD2 matching over 12 bases. The DNA end is a closer match to TRBJ2-7, so the J assignment may be wrong. This clonotype originated in a man aged 60-69 years in good health. The CDR3 nucleotides are TGTGCCAGCAGCTTAAGAATGACTAGCGGGAGAACTGATGAGCAGTACTTC. This codes for CASSLRMTSGRTDEQYF.